Listed below are T cell receptor beta chains from one sample, sequenced in a study of response to subunit inactivated influenza vaccine. In TCRdb, the RT-PCR reads were re-called with MiXCR into one record per CDR3 protein. Altogether over 750,000 distinct CDR3 sequences are present, around 21% being singletons, with the ten largest covering roughly a tenth. Sequenced material: PBMCs from blood, taken roughly 5 days after vaccination. These receptors all come from a middle-aged man who received an inactivated influenza vaccine. The CDR3 runs from the conserved cysteine through the conserved F or W. D genes are given only for firm matches. Rows may omit the clone size; those that give it use once, few, many or a size class.

V gene	D gene	clone size	J gene	CDR3 DNA	CDR3 protein
TRBV20-1	.	.	TRBJ2-3	TGCAGTGCTAAGGTCCTAAGAAACGCAGATACGCAGTATTTT	CSAKVLRNADTQYF
TRBV11-2	.	few	TRBJ2-7	TGTGCCAGCAGCTTAGGTCGGACAGAACAGTACTTC	CASSLGRTEQYF
TRBV5-1	.	.	TRBJ2-7	TGCGCCAGCAGCTTGACAAGGGGGTTGAGTGTCTACGAGCAGTACTTC	CASSLTRGLSVYEQYF
TRBV5-6	.	.	TRBJ2-5	TGTGCCAGCAGCTTGGGACAGCTCCTTCAAGAGACCCAGTACTTC	CASSLGQLLQETQYF
TRBV20-1	.	.	TRBJ1-4	TGCCTCCACACCGACGGCCGAAAACTGTTTTTT	CLHTDGRKLFF
TRBV28	TRBD2	.	TRBJ2-3	TGTGCCAGCAGCTCTCCTCGACTAGCGGGGAGTGGTGGTACGCAGTATTTT	CASSSPRLAGSGGTQYF
TRBV9	TRBD1	.	TRBJ2-5	TGTGCCAGCAGCGTACAGACAGGGCGGCAAGAGACCCAGTACTTC	CASSVQTGRQETQYF
TRBV12-3/TRBV12-4	TRBD1	many	TRBJ2-5	TGTGCCAGCAGTCTCCGCAGGGGGCGTGAGACCCAGTACTTC	CASSLRRGRETQYF
TRBV15	.	once	TRBJ2-3	TGTGCCACCAGCAGAGCCGGGGGGCTAAGCACAGATACGCAGTATTTT	CATSRAGGLSTDTQYF
TRBV5-1	TRBD1	few	TRBJ2-1	TGCGCCAGCAGCTGGGGACAGATCGACAATGAGCAGTTCTTC	CASSWGQIDNEQFF
TRBV20-1	.	.	TRBJ2-5	TGCAGTGCTAGAGCTAGTCCAGGGCAGCAAGAGACCCAGTACTTC	CSARASPGQQETQYF
TRBV11-3	TRBD1	.	TRBJ2-1	TGTGCCAGCAGCACCCGGGACAGGGGGCCCGATGAGCAGTTCTTC	CASSTRDRGPDEQFF
TRBV2	.	few	TRBJ1-5	TGTGCCAGCAAGGGAGGGCTCAATCAGCCCCAGCATTTT	CASKGGLNQPQHF
TRBV3-1	TRBD2	many	TRBJ2-1	TGTGCCAGCAGCCAAGGGCGGGGGGCCTACAATGAGCAGTTCTTC	CASSQGRGAYNEQFF
TRBV6-5	.	few	TRBJ2-1	TGTGCCAGCAGTTACAGCGCGGCACGGAACTCCTACAATGAGCAGTTCTTC	CASSYSAARNSYNEQFF
TRBV7-2	.	few	TRBJ1-2	TGTGCCAGCAGCTTAGAAGGGAGGCAGGCCCTCACCACCTTC	CASSLEGRQALTTF
TRBV5-1	.	.	TRBJ2-7	TGCGCCAGCAGCTTGGAGGGAGAGGTAAGCGAGCAGTACTTC	CASSLEGEVSEQYF
TRBV12-3/TRBV12-4	TRBD1	.	TRBJ2-7	TGTGCCAGCAGTTCAGACAGGGGCTGGGCCGAGCAGTACTTC	CASSSDRGWAEQYF
TRBV5-1	TRBD2	few	TRBJ2-3	TGCGCCAGCAGCTGGGTAGCGGGGCGGGGGGATACGCAGTATTTT	CASSWVAGRGDTQYF
TRBV5-1	.	.	TRBJ2-2	TGCGCCAGCAGCTTGGAACCACAGGGACGGACCGGGGAGCTGTTTTTT	CASSLEPQGRTGELFF
TRBV12-3/TRBV12-4	.	.	TRBJ2-6	TGTGCCAGCACCACACCGGCCGGCTCTGGGGCCAACGTCCTGACTTTC	CASTTPAGSGANVLTF
TRBV7-2	.	.	TRBJ1-1	TGTGCCAGCAGCCCGAGAGGGTTCTCTGAAGCTTTCTTT	CASSPRGFSEAFF
TRBV5-1	.	.	TRBJ2-7	TGCGCCAGCAGCTTGAGGATGGGCTACGAGCAGTACTTC	CASSLRMGYEQYF
TRBV12-3/TRBV12-4	.	.	TRBJ1-2	TGTGCCAGCAGTTTAGGCAGGGAGGGCGGCTACACCTTC	CASSLGREGGYTF
TRBV5-1	TRBD1	.	TRBJ1-1	TGCGCCAGCAGCTTGGAATTTAACAGGGGCCGGAACACTGAAGCTTTCTTT	CASSLEFNRGRNTEAFF
TRBV5-4	.	few	TRBJ1-1	TGTGCCAGCAGCATCCAGGGGCTTCCGAACACTGAAGCTTTCTTT	CASSIQGLPNTEAFF
TRBV6-1	TRBD2	few	TRBJ2-7	TGTGCCACCTCGGGACTAACCTTGGGAGAGCAGTACTTC	CATSGLTLGEQYF
TRBV10-3	.	.	TRBJ2-7	TGTGCCATCAGTGAGTCGCACATCGCCTACGAGCAGTACTTC	CAISESHIAYEQYF
TRBV7-9	TRBD2	.	TRBJ2-1	TGTGCCAGCAGCTTGGGCGGGAGCGTGAACAATGAGCAGTTCTTC	CASSLGGSVNNEQFF
TRBV7-9	.	few	TRBJ2-2	TGTGCCAGCAGCCAGGCCAGAACGAACACCGGGGAGCTGTTTTTT	CASSQARTNTGELFF
TRBV7-9	.	.	TRBJ2-5	TGTGCCAGCAGCTTAGGAAGCAGGGCCGCCGGAGAGACCCAGTACTTC	CASSLGSRAAGETQYF
TRBV4-2	.	few	TRBJ1-1	TGTGCCAGCAGCCAAGCGGTCGGGGCCGAGAACACTGAAGCTTTCTTT	CASSQAVGAENTEAFF
TRBV12-3/TRBV12-4	TRBD2	few	TRBJ2-1	TGTGCCAGCAGTCTTCTAGCGGGAGGAGAGCAGTTCTTC	CASSLLAGGEQFF
TRBV29-1	.	.	TRBJ2-3	TGCAGCGTTGAAGACGGGGGAGCAGATACGCAGTATTTT	CSVEDGGADTQYF